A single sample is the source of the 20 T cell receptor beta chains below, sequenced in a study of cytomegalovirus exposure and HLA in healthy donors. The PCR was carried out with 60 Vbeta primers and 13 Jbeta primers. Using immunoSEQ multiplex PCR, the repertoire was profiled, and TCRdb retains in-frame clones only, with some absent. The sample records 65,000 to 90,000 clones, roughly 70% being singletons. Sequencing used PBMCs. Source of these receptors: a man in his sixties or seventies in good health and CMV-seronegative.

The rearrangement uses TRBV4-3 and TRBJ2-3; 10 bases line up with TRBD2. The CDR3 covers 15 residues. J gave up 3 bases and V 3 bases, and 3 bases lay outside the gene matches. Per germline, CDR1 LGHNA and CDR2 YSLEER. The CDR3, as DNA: TGCGCCAGCAGCCAGAGAGCGGGGGGGACAGATACGCAGTATTTT. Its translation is CASSQRAGGTDTQYF.

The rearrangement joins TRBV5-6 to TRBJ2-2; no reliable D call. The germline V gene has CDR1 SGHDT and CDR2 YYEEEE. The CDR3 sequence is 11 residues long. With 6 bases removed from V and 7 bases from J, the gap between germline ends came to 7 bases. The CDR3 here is CASTSGGELFF. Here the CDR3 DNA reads TGTGCCAGCACCTCCGGCGGGGAGCTGTTTTTT.

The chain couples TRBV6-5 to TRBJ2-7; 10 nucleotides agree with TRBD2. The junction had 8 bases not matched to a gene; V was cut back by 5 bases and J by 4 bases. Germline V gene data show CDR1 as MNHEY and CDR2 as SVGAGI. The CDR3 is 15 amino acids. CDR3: CASSPTLAGAYEQYF. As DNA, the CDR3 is TGTGCCAGCAGTCCCACTCTAGCGGGAGCTTACGAGCAGTACTTC.

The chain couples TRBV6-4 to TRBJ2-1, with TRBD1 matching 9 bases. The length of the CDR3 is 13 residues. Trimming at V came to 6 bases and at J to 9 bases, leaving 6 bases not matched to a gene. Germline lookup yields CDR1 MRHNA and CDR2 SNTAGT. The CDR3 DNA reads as TGTGCCAGCAGCAAGACAGGGGGAGGTGAGCAGTTCTTC. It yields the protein CASSKTGGGEQFF.

The CDR3 sequence: CASSPGADLWNTEAFF. CDR3 nucleotides: TGTGCCAGCAGCCCAGGGGCAGACTTGTGGAACACTGAAGCTTTCTTT. This chain joins TRBV9 and TRBJ1-1; D is possibly TRBD1 (6 bases). With 4 bases removed from V and 1 base from J, the gap between germline ends came to 17 bases. The CDR3 is 16 amino acids. Per the germline V gene, CDR1 is SGDLS and CDR2 is YYNGEE.

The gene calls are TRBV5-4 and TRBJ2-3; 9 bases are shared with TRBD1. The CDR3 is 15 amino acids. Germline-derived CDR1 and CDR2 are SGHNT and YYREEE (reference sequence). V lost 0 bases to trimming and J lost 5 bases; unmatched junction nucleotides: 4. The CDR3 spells CASSLEDRGGDTQYF. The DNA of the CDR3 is TGTGCCAGCAGCTTGGAGGACAGGGGAGGAGATACGCAGTATTTT.

The CDR3 loop reads CASSSVGSYNEQFF. The CDR3 nucleotides are TGCGCCAGCAGCTCTGTCGGGAGCTACAATGAGCAGTTCTTC. The chain has TRBV5-1 and TRBJ2-1; maybe TRBD2 (6 bases). The CDR3 has 14 residues. The germline CDR1 and CDR2 sequences are SGHRS and YFSETQ. Deletions cut 3 bases from V and 3 bases from J, with 10 bases between.

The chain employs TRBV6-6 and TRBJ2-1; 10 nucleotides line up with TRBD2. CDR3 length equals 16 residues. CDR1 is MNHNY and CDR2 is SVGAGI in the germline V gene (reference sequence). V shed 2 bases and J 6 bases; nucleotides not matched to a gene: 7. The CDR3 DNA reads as TGTGCCAGCAGTTACGGGGCTAGCGGGAGTGTCAATGAGCAGTTCTTC. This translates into CASSYGASGSVNEQFF.

The CDR3 loop is CASSIERQADTQYF. The CDR3 DNA reads as TGTGCCAGTAGTATAGAACGGCAGGCAGATACGCAGTATTTT. J is TRBJ2-3 and V is TRBV19; no reliable D call. The CDR3 is 14 residues long. The V and J ends lost 0 bases and 4 bases respectively, with 8 bases between them. Germline V gene lookup returns CDR1 LNHDA and CDR2 SQIVND (reference sequence).

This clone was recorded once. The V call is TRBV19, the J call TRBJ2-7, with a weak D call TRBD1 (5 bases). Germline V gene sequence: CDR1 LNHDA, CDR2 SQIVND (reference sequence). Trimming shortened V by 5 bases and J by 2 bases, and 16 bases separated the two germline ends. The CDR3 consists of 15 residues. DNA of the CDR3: TGTGCCAGTAGTTCGATTGGGCAGGGCCCCTACGAGCAGTACTTC. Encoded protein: CASSSIGQGPYEQYF. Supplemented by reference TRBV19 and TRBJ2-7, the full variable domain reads DGGITQSPKYLFRKEGQNVTLSCEQNLNHDAMYWYRQDPGQGLRLIYYSQIVNDFQKGDIAEGYSVSREKKESFPLTVTSAQKNPTAFYLCASSSIGQGPYEQYFGPGTRLTVT.

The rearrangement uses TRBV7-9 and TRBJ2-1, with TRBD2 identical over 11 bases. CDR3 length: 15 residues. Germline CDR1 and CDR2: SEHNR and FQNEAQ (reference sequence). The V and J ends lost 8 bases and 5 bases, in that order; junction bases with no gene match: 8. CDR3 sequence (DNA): TGTGCCAGCGCCTCGACTAGCGGGAACCACAATGAGCAGTTCTTC. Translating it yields CASASTSGNHNEQFF.

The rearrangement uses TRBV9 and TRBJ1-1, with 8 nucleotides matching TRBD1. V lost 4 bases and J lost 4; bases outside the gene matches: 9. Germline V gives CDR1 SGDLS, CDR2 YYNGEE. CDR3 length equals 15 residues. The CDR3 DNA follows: TGTGCCAGCAGCACGCAGGGGGCCCGGGGCACTGAAGCTTTCTTT. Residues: CASSTQGARGTEAFF.

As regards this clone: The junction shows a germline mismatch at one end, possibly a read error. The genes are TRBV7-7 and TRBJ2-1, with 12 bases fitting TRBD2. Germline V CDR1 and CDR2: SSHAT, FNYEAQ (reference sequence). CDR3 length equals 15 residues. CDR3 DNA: TGTGCTAGCAGCCCTAGCGGGAGGGCCTTCAATGAGCAGTTCTTC. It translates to CASSPSGRAFNEQFF.

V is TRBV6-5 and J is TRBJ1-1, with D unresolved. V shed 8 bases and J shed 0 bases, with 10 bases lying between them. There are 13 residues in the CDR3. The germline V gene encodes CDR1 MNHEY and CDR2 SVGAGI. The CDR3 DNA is TGTGCCAGCGCGGGGAGCCTGAACACTGAAGCTTTCTTT. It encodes CASAGSLNTEAFF.

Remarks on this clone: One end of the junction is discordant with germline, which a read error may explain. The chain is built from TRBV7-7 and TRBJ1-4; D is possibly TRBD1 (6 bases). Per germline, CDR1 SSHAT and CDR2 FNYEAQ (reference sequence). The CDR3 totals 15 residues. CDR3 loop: CASSPGGARGEKLFF. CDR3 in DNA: TGTGCTAGCAGCCCGGGGGGGGCTCGGGGTGAAAAACTGTTTTTT.

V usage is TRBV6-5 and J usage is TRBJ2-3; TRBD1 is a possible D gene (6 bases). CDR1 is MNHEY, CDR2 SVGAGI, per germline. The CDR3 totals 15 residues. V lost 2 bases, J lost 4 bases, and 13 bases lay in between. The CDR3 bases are TGTGCCAGCAGTTACAGTGGACAGACGTCAGATACGCAGTATTTT. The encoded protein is CASSYSGQTSDTQYF.

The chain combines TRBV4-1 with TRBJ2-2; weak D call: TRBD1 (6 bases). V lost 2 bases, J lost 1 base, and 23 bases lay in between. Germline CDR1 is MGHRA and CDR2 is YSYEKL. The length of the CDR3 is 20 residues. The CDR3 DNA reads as TGCGCCAGCAGCCAAAGACGGTTGTGGGACACGCCTGAGAACACCGGGGAGCTGTTTTTT. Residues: CASSQRRLWDTPENTGELFF.

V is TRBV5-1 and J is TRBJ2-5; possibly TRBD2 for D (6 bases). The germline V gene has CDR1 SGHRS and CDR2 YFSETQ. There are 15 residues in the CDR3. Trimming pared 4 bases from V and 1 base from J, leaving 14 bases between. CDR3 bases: TGCGCCAGCAGCCACGCCGGAGGGGTCCAAGAGACCCAGTACTTC. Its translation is CASSHAGGVQETQYF.

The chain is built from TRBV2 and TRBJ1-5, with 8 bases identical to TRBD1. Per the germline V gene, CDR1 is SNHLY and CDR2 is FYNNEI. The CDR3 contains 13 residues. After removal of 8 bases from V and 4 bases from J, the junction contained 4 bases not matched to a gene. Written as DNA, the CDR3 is TGTGCCAGCGGACAGGGCCTGAATCAGCCCCAGCATTTT. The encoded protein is CASGQGLNQPQHF.

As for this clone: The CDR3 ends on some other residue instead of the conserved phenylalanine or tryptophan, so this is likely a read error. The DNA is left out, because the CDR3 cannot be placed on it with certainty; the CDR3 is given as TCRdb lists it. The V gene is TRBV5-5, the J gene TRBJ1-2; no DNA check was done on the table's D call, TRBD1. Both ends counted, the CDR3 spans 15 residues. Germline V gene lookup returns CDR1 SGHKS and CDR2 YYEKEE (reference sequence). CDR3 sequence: CASSLGVQGANPFTT.